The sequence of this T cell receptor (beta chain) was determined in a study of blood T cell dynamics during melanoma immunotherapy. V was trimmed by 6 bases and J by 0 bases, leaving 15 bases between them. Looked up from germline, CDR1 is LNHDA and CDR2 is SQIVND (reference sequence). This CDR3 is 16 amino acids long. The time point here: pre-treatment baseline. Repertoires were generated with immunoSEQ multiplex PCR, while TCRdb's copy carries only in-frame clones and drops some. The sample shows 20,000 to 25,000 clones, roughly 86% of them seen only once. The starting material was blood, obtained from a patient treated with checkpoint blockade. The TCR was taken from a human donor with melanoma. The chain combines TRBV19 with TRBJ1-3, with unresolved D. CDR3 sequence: CASRRNGLTSGNTIYF. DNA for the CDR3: TGTGCCAGTAGGAGAAATGGGTTAACCTCTGGAAACACCATATATTTT.